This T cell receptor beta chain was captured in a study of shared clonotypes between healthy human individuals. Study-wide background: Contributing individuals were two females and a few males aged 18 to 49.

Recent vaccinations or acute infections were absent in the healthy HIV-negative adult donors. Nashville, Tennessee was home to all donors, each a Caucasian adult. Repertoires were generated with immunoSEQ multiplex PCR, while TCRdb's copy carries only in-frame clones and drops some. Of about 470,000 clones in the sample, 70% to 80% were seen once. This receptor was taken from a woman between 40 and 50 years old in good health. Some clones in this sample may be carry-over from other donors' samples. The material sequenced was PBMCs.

CDR3 region: CASSPLAGSSYNEQFF. In DNA, the CDR3 is TGTGCCAGTAGTCCCCTAGCGGGAAGCTCCTACAATGAGCAGTTCTTC. The chain recombines TRBV19 with TRBJ2-1; TRBD2 matches 9 bases. Germline trimming cut 5 bases from V and 0 bases from J; bases unmatched to any gene: 5. This CDR3 has 16 residues. Germline CDR1 is LNHDA and CDR2 is SQIVND (reference sequence).